This T cell receptor beta chain was identified in a study of T-cell reconstitution after alpha-beta-depleted transplantation in children. General study points: The study traced high day-60 TCRbeta diversity in some patients to surviving recipient T cells and thymic progenitors. Two months or so post-transplant, alpha-beta T cells reportedly derived from several hundred expanded graft clones. One year after transplant, T-cell counts and diversity came mostly from newly produced T cells.

This CDR3 is 16 amino acids long. Trimming pared 2 bases from V and 3 bases from J, leaving 17 bases between. This clonotype was found many times. Antigen: not known. Preparing the TCRbeta library involved the use of unique molecular identifiers. From the PCR reads, TCRdb called clonotypes with MiXCR, one entry per CDR3 protein. Altogether about 300,000 distinct CDR3 sequences are present, almost 8% being singletons, with the ten largest covering approximately 8.6%. V is TRBV12-3 or TRBV12-4 and J is TRBJ2-7; the D call may be TRBD1 or TRBD2 (6 bases each). The receptor comes from a female patient between 2 and 10 years old who had a stem cell transplant for Fanconi anemia, so the T cells may come from the graft donor. The sample consisted of peripheral blood, taken 360 days after TCRalphabeta/CD19-depleted stem cell transplant. The CDR3 region is CASSLLGGGINYEQYF. CDR3 DNA: TGTGCCAGCAGTTTATTGGGGGGCGGGATAAACTACGAGCAGTACTTC.